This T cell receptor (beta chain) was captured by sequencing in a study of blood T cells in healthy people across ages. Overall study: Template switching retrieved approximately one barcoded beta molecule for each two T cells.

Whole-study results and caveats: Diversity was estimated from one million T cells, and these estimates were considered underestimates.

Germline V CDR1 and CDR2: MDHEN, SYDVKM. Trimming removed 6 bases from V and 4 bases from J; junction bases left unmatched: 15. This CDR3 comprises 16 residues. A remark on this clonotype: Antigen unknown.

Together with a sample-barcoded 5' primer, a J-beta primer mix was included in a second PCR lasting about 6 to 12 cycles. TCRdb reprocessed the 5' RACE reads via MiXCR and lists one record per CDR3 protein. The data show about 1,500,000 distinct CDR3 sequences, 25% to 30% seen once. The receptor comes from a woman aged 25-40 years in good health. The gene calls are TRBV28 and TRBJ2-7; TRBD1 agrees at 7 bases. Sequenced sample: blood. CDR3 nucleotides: TGTGCCAGCAGCTTAGGAGGCCAGGGGGTTCGGTACGAGCAGTACTTC. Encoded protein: CASSLGGQGVRYEQYF.